Below are 15 T cell receptor beta chains sequenced from a single sample in a study of technical replicates of blood from four donors. Some clones are missing from TCRdb's copy, which holds only in-frame ones; the method was immunoSEQ multiplex PCR. This sample has 100,000 or so clones; roughly 95% occur once, and the top ten carry 0.21%. The sequenced sample was T cells isolated from PBMCs. These receptors originate from a human donor in good health.

V is TRBV6-1 and J is TRBJ2-2, with 14 positions matching TRBD2. Germline CDR1 MNHNS, CDR2 SASEGT. Trimming removed 4 bases from V and 10 bases from J; junction bases left unmatched: 8. CDR3 length: 16 residues. CDR3 bases: TGTGCCAGCAGTGTCCTGACTAGCGGGAGGGCCGAGGAGCTGTTTTTT. It codes for CASSVLTSGRAEELFF.

V and J are TRBV11-3 and TRBJ2-1; 7 nucleotides match TRBD2. With 0 bases clipped from V and 8 bases from J, the junction kept 7 bases outside the gene matches. The germline CDR1 and CDR2 sequences are SGHNT and YENEEA. The CDR3 extends over 15 amino acids. The CDR3 sequence is CASSLDRGDLHEQFF. CDR3 DNA sequence: TGTGCCAGCAGCTTAGATCGGGGGGACCTCCATGAGCAGTTCTTC.

V is TRBV19 and J is TRBJ2-7, with 8 bases aligning to TRBD1. This CDR3 is 13 amino acids long. Germline lookup yields CDR1 LNHDA and CDR2 SQIVND (reference sequence). V was pared by 8 bases and J by 4 bases, with 7 bases of the junction left unmatched. CDR3 in DNA: TGTGCCAGTTTGGACAGGGCAAAGTACGAGCAGTACTTC. It specifies CASLDRAKYEQYF.

The CDR3 sequence is CASSPGTGYNEQFF. The CDR3 region has the DNA TGTGCCAGCTCACCAGGGACTGGCTACAATGAGCAGTTCTTC. This chain joins TRBV18 and TRBJ2-1, with D possibly TRBD2 on 6 matching bases. There are 14 residues in the CDR3. The ends were cut back, 2 bases at V and 3 bases at J, with 8 bases in the middle. Germline V gene data show CDR1 as KGHSH and CDR2 as LQKENI.

This clone was observed a single time. The chain recombines TRBV25-1 with TRBJ1-2, with D unclear. The germline gives CDR1 MGHDK, CDR2 SYGVNS. Trimming pared 6 bases from V and 0 bases from J, leaving 5 bases between. The CDR3 loop spans 12 amino acids. CDR3 in amino acids: CASRTANYGYTF. CDR3 DNA sequence: TGTGCCAGCAGAACAGCTAACTATGGCTACACCTTC.

The CDR3 DNA reads as TGTGCCGGGGGACAGGGAGTCCCTTTATTCTCTGGAAACACCATATATTTT. Translated, it gives CAGGQGVPLFSGNTIYF. The chain joins TRBV30 to TRBJ1-3; TRBD1 aligns across 9 bases. The V gene end was trimmed by 8 bases and the J gene end by 0 bases; junction bases not matched to a gene: 14. The CDR3 totals 17 residues. Germline loops: CDR1 GTSNPN, CDR2 SVGIG (reference sequence).

The chain is built from TRBV7-9 and TRBJ2-1, with TRBD1 matching over 7 bases. Germline CDR1 reads SEHNR; CDR2 reads FQNEAQ (reference sequence). The CDR3 loop spans 14 amino acids. The V and J ends lost 1 base and 8 bases, in that order; junction bases with no gene match: 5. This CDR3 is CASSLEGGFHEQFF. CDR3 nucleotide sequence: TGTGCCAGCAGCTTAGAAGGGGGCTTTCATGAGCAGTTCTTC.

This clone was detected a few times. This sequence joins TRBV27 and TRBJ1-1; maybe TRBD1 (5 bases). The CDR3 has 15 amino acids. CDR1 is MNHEY and CDR2 is SMNVEV in the germline V gene (reference sequence). V was cut by 5 bases and J by 1 base, with 14 bases left in between. CDR3 in DNA: TGTGCCAGCAGTCTACCGGACACCTCGAACACTGAAGCTTTCTTT. Protein: CASSLPDTSNTEAFF.

The V and J genes are TRBV6-4 and TRBJ2-2, with 10 bases that match TRBD1. CDR3 length: 16 residues. Germline trimming cut 0 bases from V and 4 bases from J; bases unmatched to any gene: 2. Germline CDR1 is MRHNA and CDR2 is SNTAGT. CDR3 coding DNA: TGTGCCAGCAGTGACTCCGGGACAGGGGCCACCGGGGAGCTGTTTTTT. Its protein is CASSDSGTGATGELFF.

In this sample, this clone turned up once. The chain has TRBV6-5 and TRBJ2-3, with TRBD1 matching 7 bases. Germline V gene lookup returns CDR1 MNHEY and CDR2 SVGAGI. CDR3 size: 12 residues. Trimming cost V 10 bases and J 1 base; bases outside gene matches: 2. The CDR3 DNA is TGTGCCACCACAGGGGGCACAGATACGCAGTATTTT. It codes for CATTGGTDTQYF.

This chain joins TRBV6-5 and TRBJ1-1; no clear D gene. Between the trimmed V and J ends, which lost 0 bases and 1 base, there was a span of 9 bases. The CDR3 length is 15 residues. CDR1 is MNHEY, CDR2 SVGAGI, per germline. The CDR3 loop reads CASSYSRGGNTEAFF. The CDR3 coding sequence is TGTGCCAGCAGTTACTCTCGGGGAGGGAACACTGAAGCTTTCTTT.

This clone was seen once. The genes are TRBV4-1 and TRBJ1-2; D not certain. Looked up from germline, CDR1 is MGHRA and CDR2 is YSYEKL. The ends were cut back, 1 base at V and 4 bases at J, with 7 bases in the middle. CDR3 length: 13 residues. CDR3 nucleotide sequence: TGCGCCAGCAGCCAAGTAGAAGCCTATGGCTACACCTTC. It is translated as CASSQVEAYGYTF.

In its sample, this clone was seen a few times. The chain couples TRBV10-1 to TRBJ1-1; no definite D call. The CDR3 is 13 residues long. Germline-derived CDR1 and CDR2 are WNHNN and SYGVQD (reference sequence). Deletions cut 3 bases from V and 8 bases from J, with 13 bases between. CDR3 nucleotides: TGCGCCAGCAGTGAACGTACAGAAAGAGAAGCTTTCTTT. Protein sequence: CASSERTEREAFF.

This clone appeared a single time. The chain couples TRBV11-3 to TRBJ2-2; tentatively, D is TRBD1 (5 bases). The V end was cut by 5 bases, the J end by 6 bases, with 19 bases between. Germline lookup yields CDR1 SGHNT and CDR2 YENEEA. The CDR3 covers 16 residues. CDR3 in amino acids: CASSRHLAGLAGELFF. In DNA, the CDR3 is TGTGCCAGCAGCCGACACCTGGCAGGGTTAGCCGGGGAGCTGTTTTTT.

CDR3 DNA sequence: TGTGCCAGCAGCCCCGGACAGGACGAGCAGTACTTC. Encoded protein: CASSPGQDEQYF. The rearrangement uses TRBV7-9 and TRBJ2-7, with 7 bases aligning to TRBD1. Germline-derived CDR1 and CDR2 are SEHNR and FQNEAQ (reference sequence). J gave up 5 bases and V 5 bases, and 3 bases lay outside the gene matches. CDR3 length equals 12 residues. The whole variable domain, remainder taken from reference TRBV7-9 and TRBJ2-7, is DTGVSQNPRHKITKRGQNVTFRCDPISEHNRLYWYRQTLGQGPEFLTYFQNEAQLEKSRLLSDRFSAERPKGSFSTLEIQRTEQGDSAMYLCASSPGQDEQYFGPGTRLTVT.